The 10 T cell receptor beta chains listed next were all sequenced from one sample in a study of breast tumors, draining lymph nodes, adjacent tissues. TCRdb re-called the multiplex PCR reads through MiXCR, storing one row per CDR3 protein. The sample has 160,000 or so distinct CDR3 sequences, about 30% seen once. The lymph nodes were axillary draining lymph nodes from breast cancer patients. Sequencing used axillary lymph node tissue. These receptors all come from a female donor with breast cancer. Some clones in this sample may be carry-over from other donors' samples.

This clonotype has at least ten counts. The V and J genes are TRBV24-1 and TRBJ2-1, with 12 bases lining up with TRBD1. CDR1 and CDR2 from the germline V gene are KGHDR and SFDVKD. The CDR3 contains 16 residues. Trimming removed 0 bases from V and 7 bases from J; junction bases left unmatched: 3. Here the CDR3 reads CATSDLGTGGRNEQFF. The DNA of the CDR3 is TGTGCCACCAGTGATTTGGGGACAGGGGGCAGGAATGAGCAGTTCTTC.

This clonotype has a count of ten or more. This sequence joins TRBV9 and TRBJ1-3; D unresolved. CDR1 SGDLS and CDR2 YYNGEE come from the germline V gene. Trimming took 1 base from V and 0 from J, leaving 11 bases between them. The CDR3 spans 16 residues. CDR3 DNA: TGTGCCAGCAGCGTATCCCCAGGCGCCTCTGGAAACACCATATATTTT. This encodes CASSVSPGASGNTIYF.

In its sample, this clonotype was seen many times. A junction boundary mismatches the germline segment, possibly from a read error. The chain combines TRBV5-1 with TRBJ2-7, with 7 positions matching TRBD1. The CDR3 runs to 12 residues. Germline assignment: CDR1 SGHRS and CDR2 YFSETQ. CDR3 protein: CASSRDSYEQYF. CDR3 DNA: TGTGCCAGCAGCCGGGACAGCTACGAGCAGTACTTC.

For this clonotype: This CDR3 is missing its conserved last phenylalanine or tryptophan, likely due to a read error. V usage is TRBV5-1 and J usage is TRBJ1-2; D gene ambiguous. CDR1 and CDR2 from the germline V gene are SGHRS and YFSETQ. The CDR3 totals 14 residues. CDR3 protein: CASSPGALNYGYTS. CDR3 sequence (DNA): TGCGCCAGCAGCCCGGGAGCCCTTAACTACGGCTACACCTCC.

As to this clonotype: Being one base from a much bigger clone, this may be a read error. The chain carries TRBV7-9 and TRBJ2-3; TRBD2 is a possible D gene (5 bases). Germline values: CDR1 SEHNR, CDR2 FQNEAQ (reference sequence). This CDR3 has 16 residues. V gave up 6 bases and J gave up 0 bases, with 16 bases separating them. Written as DNA, the CDR3 is TGTGCCAGCAGTAGCGAACTGCTAACTAGCACAGATACGCAGTATTTT. It translates to CASSSELLTSTDTQYF.

This clonotype came up many times. The V call is TRBV19, the J call TRBJ2-3; 8 bases are shared with TRBD1. The CDR3 spans 14 residues. The germline V gene encodes CDR1 LNHDA and CDR2 SQIVND (reference sequence). The trim removed 7 bases at V and 1 base at J, leaving 4 bases unmatched. CDR3 bases: TGTGCCAGTAAGTTGGACAGGGGCACAGATACGCAGTATTTT. Translating gives CASKLDRGTDTQYF.

This clonotype was counted between two and nine times. A clone one base away is much larger, so this may be a read error. The rearrangement links TRBV18 to TRBJ1-2; 9 nucleotides agree with TRBD1. Germline assignment: CDR1 KGHSH and CDR2 LQKENI. There are 14 residues in the CDR3. Trimming cost V 8 bases and J 8 bases; bases outside gene matches: 12. This chain's CDR3 is CASPPGQGPGGYTF. The CDR3 bases are TGTGCCAGCCCCCCGGGACAGGGACCGGGCGGCTACACCTTC.

There are many counts of this clonotype. V is TRBV7-2 and J is TRBJ2-7; possible D gene TRBD1, 6 bases. Germline assignment: CDR1 SGHTA and CDR2 FQGNSA. Deletions cut 2 bases from V and 2 bases from J, with 7 bases between. The CDR3 is made up of 13 amino acids. The CDR3 spells CASSLYRAYEQYF. The DNA for the CDR3 is TGTGCCAGCAGCTTATACAGGGCCTACGAGCAGTACTTC.

This clonotype showed up many times. CDR3 amino acids: CASSLDYAGGLETQYF. CDR3 nucleotide sequence: TGTGCCAGCAGCTTGGATTATGCAGGGGGCCTAGAGACCCAGTACTTC. V and J are TRBV5-5 and TRBJ2-5; 8 positions agree with TRBD1. CDR3 size: 16 residues. Unmatched junction bases numbered 8, after V lost 0 bases and J lost 4 bases. Germline CDR1 and CDR2: SGHKS and YYEKEE (reference sequence).

This clonotype was observed at least ten times. This chain connects TRBV5-8 to TRBJ2-5; TRBD2 aligns across 9 bases. This CDR3 comprises 14 residues. Germline V CDR1 and CDR2: SGHTS, YDEGEE. Unmatched junction bases numbered 7, after V lost 5 bases and J lost 5 bases. The CDR3 nucleotides are TGTGCCAGCAGTGGCGGGGGGGCCGAGGAGACCCAGTACTTC. Protein sequence: CASSGGGAEETQYF.